This is a list of T cell receptor beta chains from one sample in a study of T cells in Graves' hyperthyroidism and ophthalmopathy. MiXCR, run by TCRdb on the multiplex PCR reads, gives a single entry per CDR3 protein. In the table there are 530,000 or so distinct CDR3 sequences, over 15% of which are singletons. The specimen sequenced was blood. These receptors all stem from a woman between 18 and 29 years old with Graves' ophthalmopathy. Both conserved end residues are part of each CDR3. Each record gives: CDR3 DNA, CDR3 protein, V gene, clone size, J gene, D gene. D genes are given only for firm matches. Rows may omit the clone size; those that give it use once, few, many or a size class.

TGTGCCAGCAGTTTCGACGGGGGCTCCTACAATGAGCAGTTCTTC	CASSFDGGSYNEQFF	TRBV12-3/TRBV12-4	.	TRBJ2-1	.
TGTGCCAGCAGTCCTCTCGGCGGGGAGAACACTGAAGCTTTCTTT	CASSPLGGENTEAFF	TRBV13	.	TRBJ1-1	.
TGTGCCAGCAGTGTCGAAGGGACAGGCAGGAATGAGCAGTTCTTC	CASSVEGTGRNEQFF	TRBV7-9	.	TRBJ2-1	TRBD1
TGTGCCAGCAGTTTCCTAGCGGGAAACCAAGAGACCCAGTACTTC	CASSFLAGNQETQYF	TRBV28	many	TRBJ2-5	TRBD2
TGTGCCAGCAGTTTCCAGGGGGCCTACAATGAGCAGTTCTTC	CASSFQGAYNEQFF	TRBV6-2/TRBV6-3	few	TRBJ2-1	TRBD1
TGTGCCAGCAGCGTAGGACTAGACTTAGAGACCCAGTACTTC	CASSVGLDLETQYF	TRBV9	.	TRBJ2-5	.
TGTGCCTGGAGTGACGGGGCCACGGATCAGCCCCAGCATTTT	CAWSDGATDQPQHF	TRBV30	.	TRBJ1-5	.
TGCAGTGCTCCTACTATTACTAGCGGTTACACAGATACGCAGTATTTT	CSAPTITSGYTDTQYF	TRBV20-1	few	TRBJ2-3	TRBD2
TGTGCCAGCAGTTCCTCTCCGACAGGGAGGAATCAGCCCCAGCATTTT	CASSSSPTGRNQPQHF	TRBV2	many	TRBJ1-5	TRBD1
TGTGCCAGCAGTGAAGAGGGATTTTTTGGCTACACCTTC	CASSEEGFFGYTF	TRBV6-1	few	TRBJ1-2	.
TGTGCCAGTAGTCTCAGGGGATCTAGACCCCTCCACTTT	CASSLRGSRPLHF	TRBV19	.	TRBJ1-6	.
TGTGCCAGCAGTGCCGGGACAAACTATGGCTACACCTTC	CASSAGTNYGYTF	TRBV2	.	TRBJ1-2	.
TGTGCCAGTCAGACCCGAGGCTCCTACAATGAGCAGTTCTTC	CASQTRGSYNEQFF	TRBV2	.	TRBJ2-1	.